A selection of T cell receptor beta chains follows, all from one sample in a study of blood T cell repertoires in COVID-19. This table comes from immunoSEQ multiplex PCR, and its TCRdb copy is limited to in-frame clones, with some not included. The table shows tens of thousands of clones, with roughly 90% occurring only once. Sequenced input: peripheral blood. These receptors were taken from a man aged 45-65 years with active COVID-19. Each CDR3 is given with its conserved first and last residue. The D gene is left open where the match is weak. Not every row has a clone size; where given, it reads once, few, many or a size class.

TRBJ2-3,TRBV9,-,TRBD1,CASSVWIGQGTDTQYF,TGTGCCAGCAGCGTATGGATAGGACAGGGCACAGATACGCAGTATTTT
TRBJ2-3,TRBV4-1,-,-,CASSRTAGRDTQYF,TGCGCCAGCAGCCGGACAGCGGGAAGAGATACGCAGTATTTT
TRBJ1-1,TRBV9,-,-,CASSVEAGVTEAFF,TGTGCCAGCAGCGTAGAGGCAGGGGTGACTGAAGCTTTCTTT
TRBJ2-4,TRBV7-2,-,-,CASSLDREAIQYF,TGTGCCAGCAGCTTAGACAGGGAAGCCATTCAGTACTTC
TRBJ1-2,TRBV9,-,-,CASSESWTELDYGYTF,TGTGCCAGCAGCGAATCTTGGACAGAGCTAGACTATGGCTACACCTTC
TRBJ2-1,TRBV4-3,-,-,CASSQEPRGAHNEQFF,TGCGCCAGCAGCCAAGAACCCCGGGGAGCCCACAATGAGCAGTTCTTC
TRBJ2-6,TRBV6-5,-,-,CASSYGGGSGANVLTF,TGTGCCAGCAGTTACGGAGGTGGCTCTGGGGCCAACGTCCTGACTTTC
TRBJ2-3,TRBV9,-,TRBD2,CASSVSGATDTQYF,TGTGCCAGCAGCGTAAGCGGGGCCACAGATACGCAGTATTTT
TRBJ1-4,TRBV5-4,-,-,CASSLAGTNEKLFF,TGTGCCAGCAGCTTAGCGGGAACTAATGAAAAACTGTTTTTT
TRBJ1-2,TRBV6-7,-,TRBD1,CASSYLPPTGPYGYTF,TGTGCCAGCAGTTACCTCCCTCCGACAGGGCCCTATGGCTACACCTTC
TRBJ2-6,TRBV9,-,-,CASSGGSGANVLTF,TGTGCCAGCAGCGGGGGCAGCGGGGCCAACGTCCTGACTTTC
TRBJ1-2,TRBV27,-,-,CASSLRGDFSRRYGYTF,TGTGCCAGCAGTTTACGGGGAGACTTTTCTCGGAGGTATGGCTACACCTTC
TRBJ2-7,TRBV7-2,once,-,CASSLTGGGYEQYF,TGTGCCAGCAGCCTGACCGGGGGAGGCTACGAGCAGTACTTC
TRBJ2-3,TRBV6-5,-,TRBD2,CASRRTRGTDTQYF,TGTGCCAGCAGGAGGACTAGAGGCACAGATACGCAGTATTTT
TRBJ2-2,TRBV3-1/TRBV3-2,-,TRBD2,CASSQGGTRNTGELFF,TGTGCCAGCAGCCAAGGGGGGACTAGAAACACCGGGGAGCTGTTTTTT
TRBJ2-1,TRBV11-2,once,TRBD2,CASSSFPGGSWDEQFF,TGTGCCAGCAGCTCTTTTCCGGGCGGGAGTTGGGATGAGCAGTTCTTC
TRBJ1-2,TRBV4-1,once,-,CASSQERGARSGYTF,TGCGCCAGCAGCCAAGAACGGGGGGCGCGTAGCGGCTACACCTTC
TRBJ1-1,TRBV4-1,-,TRBD1,CASSQGPTLGQVSTEAFF,TGCGCCAGCAGCCAAGGACCAACTCTGGGACAGGTGAGCACTGAAGCTTTCTTT
TRBJ1-3,TRBV7-9,-,TRBD1,CASSLGGTGGNTIYF,TGTGCCAGCAGCTTAGGAGGGACAGGGGGAAACACCATATATTTT
TRBJ1-1,TRBV30,-,-,CASQVGRSRTTEAFF,TGTGCCTCACAGGTGGGGAGGTCCCGCACCACTGAAGCTTTCTTT
TRBJ2-7,TRBV19,-,TRBD2,CASSGRGKTYEQYF,TGTGCCAGTAGTGGGCGGGGGAAAACCTACGAGCAGTACTTC
TRBJ2-3,TRBV10-1,-,TRBD2,CASSGSAGVGDTQYF,TGCGCCAGCAGTGGTTCCGCGGGAGTTGGAGATACGCAGTATTTT
TRBJ1-5,TRBV5-6,-,-,CASSWLAGPQHF,TGTGCCAGCAGCTGGTTAGCCGGGCCCCAGCATTTT
TRBJ2-1,TRBV3-1/TRBV3-2,-,TRBD2,CASSQGLAGYNEQFF,TGTGCCAGCAGCCAAGGACTAGCGGGGTACAATGAGCAGTTCTTC
TRBJ2-4,TRBV11-2,-,TRBD2,CASRHTSGGRSCF,TGTGCCAGCAGACACACTAGCGGGGGCCGCTCTTGTTTC
TRBJ2-1,TRBV27,-,TRBD2,CASSLSRDYYNEQFF,TGTGCCAGCAGTTTATCACGGGACTACTACAATGAGCAGTTCTTC
TRBJ1-1,TRBV4-1,-,TRBD1,CASSHGQGRTEAFF,TGCGCCAGCAGCCACGGACAGGGCCGGACTGAAGCTTTCTTT
TRBJ2-5,TRBV24-1,-,-,CATSDSVQETQYF,TGTGCCACCAGTGATTCTGTCCAAGAGACCCAGTACTTC
TRBJ1-6,TRBV6-5,-,-,CASSYSMGSNSPLHF,TGTGCCAGCAGTTACTCGATGGGCAGCAATTCACCCCTCCACTTT
TRBJ1-5,TRBV29-1,-,-,CSVSEGIGQPQHF,TGCAGCGTTTCGGAGGGAATTGGGCAGCCCCAGCATTTT
TRBJ1-2,TRBV5-1,-,TRBD1,CASSVDGQGLWNGYTF,TGCGCCAGCAGCGTTGATGGACAGGGACTCTGGAATGGCTACACCTTC
TRBJ1-5,TRBV19,-,-,CASSIRVLTGDQPQHF,TGTGCCAGTAGTATTCGGGTCTTGACAGGAGATCAGCCCCAGCATTTT
TRBJ2-7,TRBV9,-,TRBD1,CASSAGTGGAMREQYF,TGTGCCAGCAGCGCCGGGACAGGGGGCGCGATGAGGGAGCAGTACTTC
TRBJ2-3,TRBV18,-,-,CASSPKGGFTDTQYF,TGTGCCAGCTCACCCAAGGGGGGGTTCACAGATACGCAGTATTTT
TRBJ1-6,TRBV9,few,-,CASSVSGATGGSPLHF,TGTGCCAGCAGCGTATCAGGGGCCACGGGGGGCTCACCCCTCCACTTT
TRBJ2-1,TRBV5-5,-,-,CASSLATSNEQFF,TGTGCCAGCAGCTTGGCGACTAGCAATGAGCAGTTCTTC
TRBJ2-4,TRBV29-1,once,TRBD1,CSVLDRAKNIQYF,TGCAGCGTGCTGGACAGGGCCAAAAACATTCAGTACTTC
TRBJ2-7,TRBV21-1,-,-,CASWGWGHEQYF,TGTGCCAGCTGGGGCTGGGGCCACGAGCAGTACTTC
TRBJ2-1,TRBV15,-,TRBD1,CATSRARKPGQRRNNEQFF,TGTGCCACCAGCAGAGCCCGAAAACCGGGACAGAGGAGAAACAATGAGCAGTTCTTC
TRBJ2-3,TRBV7-3,-,TRBD1,CASSLTGTGIVDTQYF,TGTGCCAGCAGCTTAACCGGGACAGGGATTGTAGATACGCAGTATTTT
TRBJ1-1,TRBV5-1,few,-,CASSIKVRGVTEAFF,TGCGCCAGCAGCATCAAGGTCCGGGGTGTCACTGAAGCTTTCTTT
TRBJ2-1,TRBV11-3,-,-,CASSLKPYNEQFF,TGTGCCAGCAGCTTAAAGCCCTACAATGAGCAGTTCTTC
TRBJ1-1,TRBV24-1,-,-,CATSDPLGVRTEAFF,TGTGCCACCAGTGACCCGCTGGGCGTCCGGACTGAAGCTTTCTTT
TRBJ2-1,TRBV19,-,TRBD2,CASSDRGLAGRNEQFF,TGTGCCAGTAGTGACCGGGGACTAGCGGGGCGCAATGAGCAGTTCTTC
TRBJ2-3,TRBV7-9,few,-,CASREEADTQYF,TGTGCCAGCAGGGAGGAGGCAGATACGCAGTATTTT
TRBJ1-4,TRBV6-2/TRBV6-3,-,-,CASSYPATGHREKLFF,TGTGCCAGCAGTTACCCGGCGACAGGACATCGCGAAAAACTGTTTTTT
TRBJ2-3,TRBV25-1,-,TRBD2,CASSEGIAGVTDTQYF,TGTGCCAGCAGTGAAGGAATAGCGGGGGTAACAGATACGCAGTATTTT
TRBJ2-1,TRBV28,-,-,CASSSAGGWNEQFF,TGTGCCAGCAGTTCCGCAGGTGGGTGGAATGAGCAGTTCTTC
TRBJ2-7,TRBV28,-,TRBD1,CASRAGTASYEQYF,TGTGCCAGCAGGGCCGGGACAGCATCCTACGAGCAGTACTTC
TRBJ1-1,TRBV3-1/TRBV3-2,-,-,CASSQGMGRGAFF,TGTGCCAGCAGCCAAGGGATGGGCAGGGGAGCTTTCTTT
TRBJ1-1,TRBV5-1,-,TRBD1,CASSSGQGARTEAFF,TGCGCCAGCAGCTCTGGACAGGGGGCGAGGACTGAAGCTTTCTTT